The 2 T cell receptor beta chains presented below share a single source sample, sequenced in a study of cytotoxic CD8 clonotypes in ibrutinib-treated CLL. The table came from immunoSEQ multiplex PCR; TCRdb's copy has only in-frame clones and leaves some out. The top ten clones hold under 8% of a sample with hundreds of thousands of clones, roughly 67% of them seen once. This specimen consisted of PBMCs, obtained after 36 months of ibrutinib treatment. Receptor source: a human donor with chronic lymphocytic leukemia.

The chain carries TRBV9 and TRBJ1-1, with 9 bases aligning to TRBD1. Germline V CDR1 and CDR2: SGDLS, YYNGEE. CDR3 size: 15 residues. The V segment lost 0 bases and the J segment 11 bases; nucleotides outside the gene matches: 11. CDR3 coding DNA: TGTGCCAGCAGCGTAGCTACAAGAGGGACAGGGCTGGCTTTCTTT. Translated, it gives CASSVATRGTGLAFF.

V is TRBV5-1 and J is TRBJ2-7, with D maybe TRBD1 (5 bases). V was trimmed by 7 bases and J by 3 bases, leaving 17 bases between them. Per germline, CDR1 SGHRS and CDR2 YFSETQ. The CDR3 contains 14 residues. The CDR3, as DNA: TGCGCCAGCGCCGTCGCCTACAGGAACTACGAGCAGTACTTC. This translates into CASAVAYRNYEQYF.